This T cell receptor beta chain was sequenced for a study of T cell responses to AZD1222 COVID-19 vaccine. CDR3 size: 14 residues. CDR1 and CDR2 (germline): SGDLS, YYNGEE. The V gene lost 2 bases and the J gene lost 7 bases, with 16 bases spanning the gap. TCRdb keeps only in-frame clones here, not all; method: immunoSEQ multiplex PCR. The data contain 110,000 to 150,000 clones, around nine tenths of them singletons. About this clone: Its antigen is unknown.

The study, taken as a whole, reports: Spike regions recognized by vaccine-associated CD4 TCRs spanned the protein, led by 160-218 and 743-854. Seropositivity was recorded at baseline in only 5 or 6 AZD1222 recipients. Clonal diversity may have been underestimated in mostly white British donors.

The J gene is TRBJ2-7, the V gene TRBV9; possibly TRBD2 for D (6 bases). This specimen was peripheral blood, taken on day 0 of AZD1222 vaccination. The origin of this receptor is an adult in good health. CDR3 coding DNA: TGTGCCAGCAGCGTGGGCGGGGTCAGAAGGGAGCAGTACTTC. Its protein is CASSVGGVRREQYF.